This TCR beta chain was identified during a study of blood T cells in healthy people across ages. Per the germline V gene, CDR1 is SEHNR and CDR2 is FQNEAQ (reference sequence). V was trimmed by 8 bases and J by 0 bases, leaving 9 bases between them. CDR3 length equals 13 residues. Together with a sample-barcoded 5' primer, a J-beta primer mix was included in a second PCR lasting about 6 to 11 cycles. MiXCR was run by TCRdb on the 5' RACE reads, yielding one entry per CDR3 protein. Here the sample spans roughly 680,000 distinct CDR3 sequences, 45% to 50% being singletons. The specimen was blood. This sequence originates from a woman aged 60 to 75 in good health. The chain combines TRBV7-9 with TRBJ2-3; D is uncertain. CDR3 DNA: TGTGCCAGCGTGAGGATTAGCACAGATACGCAGTATTTT. It is translated as CASVRISTDTQYF.